These 5 T cell receptor beta chains originate from one sample sequenced in a study of T cell repertoires in cytomegalovirus infection. TCRdb reprocessed the reads with MiXCR, giving one entry per CDR3 protein. The repertoire holds fewer than 250,000 distinct CDR3 sequences, 9% to 15% seen once, with 1.6% in the top ten. Sequences were obtained from PBMCs. All receptors derive from a human donor in good health (CMV status not recorded). Some clones in this sample may be carry-over from other donors' samples.

This clonotype was recorded a few times. The chain is built from TRBV19 and TRBJ2-6; D is possibly TRBD1 or TRBD2 (5 bases each). Trimming removed 4 bases at V and 0 bases at J, with 16 bases between. Looked up from germline, CDR1 is LNHDA and CDR2 is SQIVND (reference sequence). The CDR3 contains 18 residues. The CDR3 protein is CASSTRGQASSGANVLTF. For the CDR3, the DNA is TGTGCCAGTAGTACTCGGGGCCAGGCCAGCTCTGGGGCCAACGTCCTGACTTTC.

This clonotype showed up many times. The V and J genes are TRBV7-3 and TRBJ1-1; TRBD1 is a possible D gene (6 bases). Germline V CDR1 and CDR2: SGHTA, FQGTGA. The V end was cut by 6 bases, the J end by 4 bases, with 12 bases between. The CDR3 has 13 residues. The CDR3 sequence: CASSQQGGTEAFF. For the CDR3, the DNA is TGTGCCAGCAGTCAACAGGGAGGCACTGAAGCTTTCTTT.

This clonotype was seen at least ten times. The J gene is TRBJ1-2, the V gene TRBV7-2, with D uncertain. Deletions cut 1 base from V and 7 bases from J, with 7 bases between. The CDR3 runs 12 residues. The germline CDR1 and CDR2 sequences are SGHTA and FQGNSA. The CDR3 sequence is CASSLVWSGYTF. Written as DNA, the CDR3 is TGTGCCAGCAGCTTAGTATGGAGTGGCTACACCTTC. The entire variable domain, with the rest obtained from reference TRBV7-2 and TRBJ1-2, is as follows: GAGVSQSPSNKVTEKGKDVELRCDPISGHTALYWYRQSLGQGLEFLIYFQGNSAPDKSGLPSDRFSAERTGGSVSTLTIQRTQQEDSAVYLCASSLVWSGYTFGSGTRLTVV.

This clonotype was counted ten times or more. The rearrangement uses TRBV7-9 and TRBJ2-3, with D perhaps TRBD2 (5 bases). V lost 6 bases and J 4 bases, leaving 17 bases between the germline ends. CDR3 size: 15 residues. The germline V gene encodes CDR1 SEHNR and CDR2 FQNEAQ (reference sequence). The DNA for the CDR3 is TGTGCCAGCAGTCCCCGAACGCTAGCCTCAGATACGCAGTATTTT. As protein: CASSPRTLASDTQYF.

This clonotype has a handful of counts. The chain combines TRBV12-5 with TRBJ1-1; D might be TRBD1 (5 bases). Germline CDR1 LGHNT, CDR2 FRNRAP. This CDR3 is built from 11 residues. Deletions cut 5 bases from V and 14 bases from J, with 15 bases between. This CDR3 is CASGTRGELFF. CDR3 in DNA: TGTGCTAGTGGTACGAGAGGGGAACTGTTCTTT.